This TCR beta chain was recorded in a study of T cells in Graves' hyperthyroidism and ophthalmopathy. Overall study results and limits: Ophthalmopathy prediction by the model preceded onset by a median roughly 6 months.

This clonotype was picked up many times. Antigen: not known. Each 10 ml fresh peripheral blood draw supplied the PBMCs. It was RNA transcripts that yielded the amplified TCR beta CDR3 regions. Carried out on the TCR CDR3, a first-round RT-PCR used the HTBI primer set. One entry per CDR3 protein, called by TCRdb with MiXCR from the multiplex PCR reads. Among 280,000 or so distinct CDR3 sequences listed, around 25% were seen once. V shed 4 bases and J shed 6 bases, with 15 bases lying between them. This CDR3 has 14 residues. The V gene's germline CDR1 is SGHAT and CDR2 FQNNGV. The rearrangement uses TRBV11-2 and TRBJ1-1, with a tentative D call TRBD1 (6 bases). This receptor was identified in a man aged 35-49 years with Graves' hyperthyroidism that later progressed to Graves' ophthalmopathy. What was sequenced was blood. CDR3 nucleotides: TGTGCCAGCAGCTGGCAGGGGTTGGGAGCTGAAGCTTTCTTT. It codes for CASSWQGLGAEAFF.